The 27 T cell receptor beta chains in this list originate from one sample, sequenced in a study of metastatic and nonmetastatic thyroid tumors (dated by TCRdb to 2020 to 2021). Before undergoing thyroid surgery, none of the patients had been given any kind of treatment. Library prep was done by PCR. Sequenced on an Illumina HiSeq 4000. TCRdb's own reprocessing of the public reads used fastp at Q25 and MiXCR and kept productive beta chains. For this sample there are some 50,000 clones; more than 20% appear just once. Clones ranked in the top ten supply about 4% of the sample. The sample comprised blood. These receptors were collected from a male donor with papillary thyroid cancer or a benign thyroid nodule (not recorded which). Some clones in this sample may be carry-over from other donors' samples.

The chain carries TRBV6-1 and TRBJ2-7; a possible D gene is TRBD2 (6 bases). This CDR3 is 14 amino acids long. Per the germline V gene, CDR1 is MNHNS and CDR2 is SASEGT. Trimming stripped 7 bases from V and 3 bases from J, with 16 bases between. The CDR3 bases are TGTGCCAGCAATACCCTCGGGAGCAACTACGAGCAGTACTTC. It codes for CASNTLGSNYEQYF.

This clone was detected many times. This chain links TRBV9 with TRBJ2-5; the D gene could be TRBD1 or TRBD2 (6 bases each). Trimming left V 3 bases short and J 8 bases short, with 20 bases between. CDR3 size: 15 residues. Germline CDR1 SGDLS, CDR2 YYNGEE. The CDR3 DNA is TGTGCCAGCAGCGAGAGGGGGACTCACACGGAAACCCAGTACTTC. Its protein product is CASSERGTHTETQYF. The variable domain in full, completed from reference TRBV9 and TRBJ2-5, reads DSGVTQTPKHLITATGQRVTLRCSPRSGDLSVYWYQQSLDQGLQFLIQYYNGEERAKGNILERFSAQQFPDLHSELNLSSLELGDSALYFCASSERGTHTETQYFGPGTRLLVL.

CDR3 bases: TGCGCCAGCAGCTTGGATCCATTGAACACTGAAGCTTTCTTT. Its protein product is CASSLDPLNTEAFF. The gene calls are TRBV5-1 and TRBJ1-1; no clear D. Trimming removed 0 bases at V and 0 bases at J, with 6 bases between. This CDR3 has 14 residues. CDR1 and CDR2 (germline): SGHRS, YFSETQ.

CDR3 loop: CSAIRDNSNQPQHF. CDR3 bases: TGCAGTGCTATCCGGGACAATAGCAATCAGCCCCAGCATTTT. The rearrangement joins TRBV20-1 to TRBJ1-5, with D maybe TRBD1 (6 bases). V was cut by 4 bases and J by 0 bases, with 10 bases left in between. Germline CDR1 reads DFQATT; CDR2 reads SNEGSKA (reference sequence). The CDR3 has 14 residues.

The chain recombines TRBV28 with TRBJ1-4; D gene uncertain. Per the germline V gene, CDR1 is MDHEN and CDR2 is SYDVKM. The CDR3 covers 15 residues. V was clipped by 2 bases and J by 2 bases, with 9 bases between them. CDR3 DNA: TGTGCCAGCAGTTTAGAATCTGGGACTAATGAAAAACTGTTTTTT. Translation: CASSLESGTNEKLFF.

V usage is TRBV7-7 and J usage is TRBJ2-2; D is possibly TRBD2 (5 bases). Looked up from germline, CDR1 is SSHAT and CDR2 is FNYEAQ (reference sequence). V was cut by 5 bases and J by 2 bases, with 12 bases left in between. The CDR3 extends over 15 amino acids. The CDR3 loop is CASSRDLSNTGELFF. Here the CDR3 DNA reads TGTGCCAGCAGCCGGGATCTATCCAACACCGGGGAGCTGTTTTTT.

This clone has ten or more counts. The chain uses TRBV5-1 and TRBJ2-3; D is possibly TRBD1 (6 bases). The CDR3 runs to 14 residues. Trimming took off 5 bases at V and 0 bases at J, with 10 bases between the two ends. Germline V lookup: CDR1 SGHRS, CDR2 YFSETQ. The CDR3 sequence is CASRGQFSTDTQYF. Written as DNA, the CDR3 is TGCGCCAGCAGAGGACAGTTTAGCACAGATACGCAGTATTTT.

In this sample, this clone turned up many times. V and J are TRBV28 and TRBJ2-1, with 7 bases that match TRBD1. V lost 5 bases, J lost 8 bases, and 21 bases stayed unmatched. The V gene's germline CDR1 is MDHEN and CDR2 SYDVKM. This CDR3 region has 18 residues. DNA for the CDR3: TGTGCCAGCAGTAAGCTCTGGGACAGCTCCACCCTCGCCCATGAGCAGTTCTTC. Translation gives CASSKLWDSSTLAHEQFF.

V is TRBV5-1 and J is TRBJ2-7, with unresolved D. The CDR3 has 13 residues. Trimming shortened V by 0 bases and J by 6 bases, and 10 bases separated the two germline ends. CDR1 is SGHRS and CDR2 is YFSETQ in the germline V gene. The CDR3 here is CASSLVVAREQYF. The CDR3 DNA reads TGCGCCAGCAGCTTGGTGGTGGCCCGCGAGCAGTACTTC.

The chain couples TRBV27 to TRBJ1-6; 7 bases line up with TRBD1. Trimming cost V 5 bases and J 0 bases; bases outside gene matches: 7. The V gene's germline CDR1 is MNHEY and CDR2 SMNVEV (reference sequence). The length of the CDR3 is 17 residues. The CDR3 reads CASSPPTGSSYNSPLHF. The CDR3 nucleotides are TGTGCCAGCAGTCCTCCGACAGGGAGCTCCTATAATTCACCCCTCCACTTT.

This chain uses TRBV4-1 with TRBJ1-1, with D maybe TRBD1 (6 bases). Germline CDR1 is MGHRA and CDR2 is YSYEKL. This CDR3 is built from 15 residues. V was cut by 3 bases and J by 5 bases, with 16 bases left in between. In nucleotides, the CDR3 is TGCGCCAGCAGCCAGTCACAGGGAATTGAAACTGAAGCTTTCTTT. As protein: CASSQSQGIETEAFF.

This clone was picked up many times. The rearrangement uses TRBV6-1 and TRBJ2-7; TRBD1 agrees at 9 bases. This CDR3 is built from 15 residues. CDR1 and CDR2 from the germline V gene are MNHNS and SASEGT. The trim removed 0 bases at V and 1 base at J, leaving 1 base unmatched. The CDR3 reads CASSEAGQGSYEQYF. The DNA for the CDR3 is TGTGCCAGCAGTGAAGCGGGACAGGGTTCCTACGAGCAGTACTTC.

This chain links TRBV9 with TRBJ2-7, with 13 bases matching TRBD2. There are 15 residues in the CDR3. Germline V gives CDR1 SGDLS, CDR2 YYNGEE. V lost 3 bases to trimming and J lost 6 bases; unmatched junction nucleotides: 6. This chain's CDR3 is CASSAMGTSGIEQYF. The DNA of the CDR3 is TGTGCCAGCAGCGCGATGGGGACTAGCGGGATCGAGCAGTACTTC.

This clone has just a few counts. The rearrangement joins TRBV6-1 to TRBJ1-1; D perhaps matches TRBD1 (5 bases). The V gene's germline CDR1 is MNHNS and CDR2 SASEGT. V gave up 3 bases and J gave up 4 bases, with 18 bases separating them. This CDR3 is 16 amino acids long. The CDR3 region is CASSDLRLGGATEAFF. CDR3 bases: TGTGCCAGCAGTGACCTTAGGCTGGGGGGAGCCACTGAAGCTTTCTTT.

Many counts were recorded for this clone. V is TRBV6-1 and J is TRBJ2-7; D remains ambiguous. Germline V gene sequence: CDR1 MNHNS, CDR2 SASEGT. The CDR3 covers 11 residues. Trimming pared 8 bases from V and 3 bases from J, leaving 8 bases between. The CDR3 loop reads CASRTGYEQYF. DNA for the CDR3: TGTGCCAGCCGAACGGGCTACGAGCAGTACTTC.

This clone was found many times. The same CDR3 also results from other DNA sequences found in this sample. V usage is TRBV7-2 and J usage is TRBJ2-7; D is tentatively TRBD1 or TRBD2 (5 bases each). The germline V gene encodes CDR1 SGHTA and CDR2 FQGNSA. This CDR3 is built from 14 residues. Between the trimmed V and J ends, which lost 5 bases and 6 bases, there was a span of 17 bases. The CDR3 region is CASSPIAGTGEQYF. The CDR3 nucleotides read TGTGCCAGCAGCCCCATCGCAGGGACGGGCGAGCAGTACTTC.

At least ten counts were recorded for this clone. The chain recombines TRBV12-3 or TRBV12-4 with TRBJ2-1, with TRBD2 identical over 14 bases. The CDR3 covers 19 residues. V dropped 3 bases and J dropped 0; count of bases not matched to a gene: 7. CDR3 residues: CASSFTGLAGDSSYNEQFF. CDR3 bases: TGTGCCAGCAGTTTCACGGGACTAGCGGGGGATAGCTCCTACAATGAGCAGTTCTTC.

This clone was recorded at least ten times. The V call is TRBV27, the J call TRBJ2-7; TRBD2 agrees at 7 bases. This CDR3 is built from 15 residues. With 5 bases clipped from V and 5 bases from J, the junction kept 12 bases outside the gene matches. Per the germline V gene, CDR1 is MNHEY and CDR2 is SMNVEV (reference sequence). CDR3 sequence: CASSPKISGVHEQYF. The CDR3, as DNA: TGTGCCAGCAGTCCTAAGATCAGCGGGGTCCACGAGCAGTACTTC.

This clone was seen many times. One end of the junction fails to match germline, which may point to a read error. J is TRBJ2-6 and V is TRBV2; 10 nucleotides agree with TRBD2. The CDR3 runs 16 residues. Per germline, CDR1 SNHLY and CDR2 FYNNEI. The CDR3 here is CAGSERGGSGANVLTF. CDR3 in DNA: TGTGCCGGCAGTGAGCGGGGGGGCTCTGGGGCCAACGTCCTGACTTTC.

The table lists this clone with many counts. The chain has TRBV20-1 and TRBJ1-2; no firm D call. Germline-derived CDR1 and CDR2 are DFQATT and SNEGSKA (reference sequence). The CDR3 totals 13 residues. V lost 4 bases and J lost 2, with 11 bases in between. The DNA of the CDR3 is TGCAGTGCTACGGGATCCTGGAACTATGGCTACACCTTC. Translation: CSATGSWNYGYTF.

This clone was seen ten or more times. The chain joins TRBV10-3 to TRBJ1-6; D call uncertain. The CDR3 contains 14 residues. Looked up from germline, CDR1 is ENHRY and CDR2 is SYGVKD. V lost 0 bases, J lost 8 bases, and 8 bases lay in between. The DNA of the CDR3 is TGTGCCATCAGTGAGTCGTCCAGAGATTCACCCCTCCACTTT. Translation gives CAISESSRDSPLHF.

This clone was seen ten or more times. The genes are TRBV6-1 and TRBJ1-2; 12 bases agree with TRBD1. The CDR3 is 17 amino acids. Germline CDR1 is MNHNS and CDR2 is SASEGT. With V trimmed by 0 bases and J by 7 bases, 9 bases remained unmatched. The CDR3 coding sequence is TGTGCCAGCAGTGAAGCGGAAGGGACAGGGGGCGGAGGTGGCTACACCTTC. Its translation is CASSEAEGTGGGGGYTF.

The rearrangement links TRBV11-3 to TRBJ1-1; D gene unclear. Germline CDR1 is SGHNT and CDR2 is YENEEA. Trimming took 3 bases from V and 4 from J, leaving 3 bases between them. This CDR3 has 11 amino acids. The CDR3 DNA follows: TGTGCCAGCAGCTTTGGCACTGAAGCTTTCTTT. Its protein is CASSFGTEAFF.

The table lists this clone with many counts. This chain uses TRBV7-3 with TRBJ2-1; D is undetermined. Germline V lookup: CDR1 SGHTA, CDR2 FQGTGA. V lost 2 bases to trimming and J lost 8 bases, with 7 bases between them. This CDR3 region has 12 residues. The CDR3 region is CASSLSGYEQFF. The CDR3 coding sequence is TGTGCCAGCAGCTTATCAGGCTATGAGCAGTTCTTC.

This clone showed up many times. The CDR3 DNA follows: TGCAGTGCTCAAATTGCCCGGGGCGCCGGGGAGCTGTTTTTT. This sequence encodes CSAQIARGAGELFF. The V call is TRBV20-1, the J call TRBJ2-2; the D call may be TRBD1 or TRBD2 (5 bases each). V was pared by 5 bases and J by 6 bases, with 16 bases between. The CDR3 runs to 14 residues. Germline V gives CDR1 DFQATT, CDR2 SNEGSKA (reference sequence).

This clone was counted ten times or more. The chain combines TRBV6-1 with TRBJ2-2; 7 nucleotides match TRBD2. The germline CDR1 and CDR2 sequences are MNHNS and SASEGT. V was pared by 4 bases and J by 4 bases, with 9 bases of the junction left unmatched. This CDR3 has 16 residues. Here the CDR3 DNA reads TGTGCCAGCAGTGCAAGGCGGGGGTTCGGCACCGGGGAGCTGTTTTTT. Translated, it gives CASSARRGFGTGELFF.

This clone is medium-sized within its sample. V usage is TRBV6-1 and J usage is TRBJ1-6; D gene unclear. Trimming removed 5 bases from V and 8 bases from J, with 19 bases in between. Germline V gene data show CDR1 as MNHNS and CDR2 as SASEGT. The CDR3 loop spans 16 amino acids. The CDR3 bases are TGTGCCAGCAGTCCATCTTTGGGGTCTCCGGATTCACCCCTCCACTTT. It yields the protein CASSPSLGSPDSPLHF.